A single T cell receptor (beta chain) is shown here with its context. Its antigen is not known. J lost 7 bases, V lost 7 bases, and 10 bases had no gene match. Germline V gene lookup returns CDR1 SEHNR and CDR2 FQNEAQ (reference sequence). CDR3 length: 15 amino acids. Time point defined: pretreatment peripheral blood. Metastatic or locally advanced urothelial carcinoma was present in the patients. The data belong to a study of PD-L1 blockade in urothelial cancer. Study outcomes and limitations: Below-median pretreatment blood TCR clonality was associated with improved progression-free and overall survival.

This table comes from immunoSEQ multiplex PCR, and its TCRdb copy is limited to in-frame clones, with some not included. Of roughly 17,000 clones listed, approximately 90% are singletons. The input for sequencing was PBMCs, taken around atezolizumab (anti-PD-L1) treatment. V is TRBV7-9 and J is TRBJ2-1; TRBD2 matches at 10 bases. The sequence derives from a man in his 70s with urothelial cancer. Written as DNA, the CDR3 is TGTGCCAGCAACAAACCGCTAGCGGGGGTGAATGAGCAGTTCTTC. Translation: CASNKPLAGVNEQFF. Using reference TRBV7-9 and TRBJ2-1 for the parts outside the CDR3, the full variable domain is DTGVSQNPRHKITKRGQNVTFRCDPISEHNRLYWYRQTLGQGPEFLTYFQNEAQLEKSRLLSDRFSAERPKGSFSTLEIQRTEQGDSAMYLCASNKPLAGVNEQFFGPGTRLTVL.